One sample yielded the 25 T cell receptor beta chains listed below, sequenced in a study of graft-versus-host responses after intestinal transplantation. Some clones are missing from TCRdb's copy, which holds only in-frame ones; the method was immunoSEQ multiplex PCR. In the table there are 15,000 to 20,000 clones, 75% to 95% of which are singletons. The sequences come from PBMCs, collected roughly 390 days after transplant. The source of these receptors is a human patient who received an intestinal transplant, so some T cells may come from the graft donor.

The V and J genes are TRBV6-5 and TRBJ2-7, with TRBD1 identical over 10 bases. The length of the CDR3 is 12 residues. Germline CDR1 MNHEY, CDR2 SVGAGI. Trimming at V came to 6 bases and at J to 6 bases, leaving 2 bases not matched to a gene. The CDR3 coding sequence is TGTGCCAGCAGCCGGACAGGGGGCGAGCAGTACTTC. It is translated as CASSRTGGEQYF.

This clone has only a few counts. The gene calls are TRBV4-1 and TRBJ2-7, with TRBD2 matching 8 bases. The CDR3 is made up of 21 amino acids. Germline CDR1 reads MGHRA; CDR2 reads YSYEKL. Trimming at V came to 1 base and at J to 0 bases, leaving 20 bases not matched to a gene. This chain's CDR3 is CASSQGPGGRVPFTTSYEQYF. In nucleotides, the CDR3 is TGCGCCAGCAGCCAAGGGCCGGGGGGGAGGGTCCCCTTCACCACCTCCTACGAGCAGTACTTC.

The rearrangement links TRBV19 to TRBJ1-6; 8 bases align to TRBD1. There are 16 residues in the CDR3. Germline values: CDR1 LNHDA, CDR2 SQIVND (reference sequence). With 3 bases clipped from V and 5 bases from J, the junction kept 6 bases outside the gene matches. The CDR3 region is CASSMAQGANNSPLHF. The CDR3 coding sequence is TGTGCCAGTAGTATGGCCCAGGGGGCGAATAATTCACCCCTCCACTTT.

As for this clone: The junction shows a germline mismatch at one end, possibly a read error. This sample includes further DNA sequences coding for the same CDR3. J is TRBJ1-1 and V is TRBV6-5; D may be TRBD1 (5 bases). This CDR3 is 15 amino acids long. The germline gives CDR1 MNHEY, CDR2 SVGAGI. CDR3 protein: CASSYSWGGDTEAFF. The DNA for the CDR3 is TGTGCCAGCAGTTACTCATGGGGGGGAGACACTGAAGCCTTCTTT.

For this clone: Other DNA sequences from this sample encode an identical CDR3 as well. In DNA, the CDR3 is TGTGCCAGTACACAGGGGGTTAGCAATCAGCCCCAGCATTTT. This gives the protein CASTQGVSNQPQHF. The rearrangement joins TRBV19 to TRBJ1-5; 8 bases are a match to TRBD1. Germline V gene data show CDR1 as LNHDA and CDR2 as SQIVND (reference sequence). V gave up 7 bases and J gave up 0 bases; unmatched junction bases: 2. This CDR3 is built from 14 residues.

The rearrangement joins TRBV10-2 to TRBJ2-1, with 10 bases that match TRBD2. CDR3 size: 15 residues. V was pared by 10 bases and J by 4 bases, with 10 bases of the junction left unmatched. Germline CDR1 is WSHSY and CDR2 is SAAADI. CDR3 loop: CATLPLAGAYNEQFF. CDR3 sequence (DNA): TGCGCCACCCTTCCTCTAGCGGGAGCTTACAATGAGCAGTTCTTC.

V usage is TRBV9 and J usage is TRBJ2-5, with D perhaps TRBD1 (7 bases). Per the germline V gene, CDR1 is SGDLS and CDR2 is YYNGEE. Trimming shortened V by 0 bases and J by 5 bases, and 14 bases separated the two germline ends. The CDR3 consists of 15 residues. DNA for the CDR3: TGTGCCAGCAGCGTAGCGGAGGGGGCCAGTGAGACCCAGTACTTC. Encoded protein: CASSVAEGASETQYF.

V is TRBV5-1 and J is TRBJ1-2; the D gene is possibly TRBD1 (6 bases). The CDR3 spans 18 residues. Trimming removed 0 bases from V and 3 bases from J, with 21 bases in between. Germline V lookup: CDR1 SGHRS, CDR2 YFSETQ. The CDR3 protein is CASSLGPHLDGQHYGYTF. CDR3 DNA sequence: TGCGCCAGCAGCTTGGGGCCCCACCTCGACGGACAGCACTATGGCTACACCTTC.

V gene TRBV6-5 combines with J gene TRBJ1-1; D may be TRBD1 (6 bases). The CDR3 is made up of 14 amino acids. Trimming pared 5 bases from V and 6 bases from J, leaving 16 bases between. Germline-derived CDR1 and CDR2 are MNHEY and SVGAGI. CDR3 sequence reads: CASSDRGASAEAFF. The DNA for the CDR3 is TGTGCCAGCAGTGACCGGGGGGCGAGTGCTGAAGCTTTCTTT.

The chain is built from TRBV7-8 and TRBJ2-1; D is unclear. From germline, CDR1 is SGHVS and CDR2 FQNEAQ. V was pared by 5 bases and J by 1 base, with 15 bases between. This CDR3 region has 16 residues. DNA for the CDR3: TGTGCCAGCAGCCTCCCTACGCGAGCATCCTACAATGAGCAGTTCTTC. This codes for CASSLPTRASYNEQFF. The variable domain in full, with the rest retrieved from reference TRBV7-8 and TRBJ2-1, is GAGVSQSPRYKVAKRGQDVALRCDPISGHVSLFWYQQALGQGPEFLTYFQNEAQLDKSGLPSDRFFAERPEGSVSTLKIQRTQQEDSAVYLCASSLPTRASYNEQFFGPGTRLTVL.

The chain employs TRBV10-3 and TRBJ1-1, with a tentative D call TRBD1 (6 bases). This CDR3 region has 13 residues. V was shortened by 3 bases and J by 7 bases, with 12 bases between the two germline ends. Germline CDR1 reads ENHRY; CDR2 reads SYGVKD. The CDR3 protein is CAISDLDSSEAFF. CDR3 coding DNA: TGTGCCATCAGTGACCTGGACAGCAGTGAAGCTTTCTTT.

The rearrangement joins TRBV6-1 to TRBJ2-1; tentative D call: TRBD2 (7 bases). Germline lookup yields CDR1 MNHNS and CDR2 SASEGT. This CDR3 has 15 residues. Trimming stripped 3 bases from V and 3 bases from J, with 12 bases between. CDR3 amino acids: CASSEGGGYYNEQFF. The CDR3 DNA is TGTGCCAGCAGTGAGGGGGGGGGCTACTACAATGAGCAGTTCTTC.

The V gene is TRBV6-1, the J gene TRBJ1-6; 8 bases align to TRBD1. Germline V gene data show CDR1 as MNHNS and CDR2 as SASEGT. V lost 1 base, J lost 7 bases, and 9 bases stayed unmatched. The CDR3 totals 17 residues. The CDR3 DNA reads TGTGCCAGCAGTGAAGTTGGGCCGGGACAGGTCAATTCACCCCTCCACTTT. Translation gives CASSEVGPGQVNSPLHF.

Only a few counts were recorded for this clone. The chain uses TRBV6-5 and TRBJ1-4; no reliable D call. Germline V CDR1 and CDR2: MNHEY, SVGAGI. Between the trimmed V and J ends, which lost 6 bases and 8 bases, there was a span of 10 bases. The CDR3 extends over 12 amino acids. Here the CDR3 reads CASRDGGEKLFF. CDR3 nucleotides: TGTGCCAGCAGGGATGGAGGGGAAAAACTGTTTTTT.

This clone was seen more than once but under ten times. The CDR3 DNA sequence: TGTGCCAGCAGCCTCCCTGCTAGCGGTGCGACCCAGTACTTC. Protein: CASSLPASGATQYF. The J gene is TRBJ2-5, the V gene TRBV7-2; 7 bases map to TRBD2. The germline gives CDR1 SGHTA, CDR2 FQGNSA. The ends lost 5 bases at V and 7 bases at J; junction bases unmatched: 10. This CDR3 has 14 amino acids.

This rearrangement joins TRBV29-1 to TRBJ1-3; D unresolved. Germline lookup yields CDR1 SQVTM and CDR2 ANQGSEA. V was shortened by 6 bases and J by 3 bases, with 12 bases between the two germline ends. This CDR3 spans 13 amino acids. The CDR3, as DNA: TGCAGCGTCCGGGCCTTGGGTGGAAACACCATATATTTT. Its protein product is CSVRALGGNTIYF.

The J gene is TRBJ1-2, the V gene TRBV10-3; possibly TRBD1 for D (5 bases). CDR1 ENHRY and CDR2 SYGVKD come from the germline V gene. Trimming left V 9 bases short and J 2 bases short, with 10 bases between. The length of the CDR3 is 12 residues. CDR3 sequence reads: CAILGGNYGYTF. Written as DNA, the CDR3 is TGTGCCATTCTCGGGGGAAACTATGGCTACACCTTC.

V usage is TRBV4-2 and J usage is TRBJ2-1; D is uncertain. The CDR3 totals 13 residues. Per the germline V gene, CDR1 is LGHNA and CDR2 is YNFKEQ. Trimming cost V 3 bases and J 5 bases, with 8 bases left between them. The CDR3 region is CASSQPQDNEQFF. The CDR3, as DNA: TGTGCCAGCAGCCAGCCGCAGGACAATGAGCAGTTCTTC.

The V call is TRBV25-1, the J call TRBJ1-2, with a weak D call TRBD1 (6 bases). The CDR3 length is 15 residues. CDR1 MGHDK and CDR2 SYGVNS come from the germline V gene. V lost 3 bases to trimming and J lost 6 bases, with 17 bases between them. For the CDR3, the DNA is TGTGCCAGCAGTGAGGTAGGAGAGTGGGGGCATGGCTACACCTTC. It encodes CASSEVGEWGHGYTF.

The rearrangement joins TRBV7-9 to TRBJ1-2; D is perhaps TRBD1 (5 bases). The germline V gene has CDR1 SEHNR and CDR2 FQNEAQ (reference sequence). The V gene lost 1 base and the J gene lost 2 bases, with 8 bases spanning the gap. The CDR3 sequence is 14 residues long. CDR3 amino acids: CASSLVGENYGYTF. For the CDR3, the DNA is TGTGCCAGCAGCTTAGTGGGGGAAAACTATGGCTACACCTTC.

This clone occurred once. J is TRBJ2-7 and V is TRBV5-5, with D unclear. CDR3 length: 16 residues. Germline values: CDR1 SGHKS, CDR2 YYEKEE (reference sequence). Trimming shortened V by 4 bases and J by 0 bases, and 17 bases separated the two germline ends. DNA of the CDR3: TGTGCCAGCAGCCACCTACCGGGTGTGGGCTCCTACGAGCAGTACTTC. Translated: CASSHLPGVGSYEQYF.

This chain connects TRBV2 to TRBJ2-5, with D possibly matching TRBD1 (6 bases). The length of the CDR3 is 15 residues. Germline assignment: CDR1 SNHLY and CDR2 FYNNEI. The ends were cut back, 2 bases at V and 1 base at J, with 11 bases in the middle. CDR3 sequence (DNA): TGTGCCAGCAGTGAATGGGGCAGGGGCCAAGAGACCCAGTACTTC. This translates into CASSEWGRGQETQYF.

J is TRBJ1-1 and V is TRBV6-5; the match to TRBD1 covers 7 bases. The germline gives CDR1 MNHEY, CDR2 SVGAGI. This CDR3 has 13 residues. The junction had 1 base not matched to a gene; V was cut back by 2 bases and J by 4 bases. The CDR3 region is CASSYRGRTEAFF. The DNA of the CDR3 is TGTGCCAGCAGTTACAGGGGGCGCACTGAAGCTTTCTTT.

This clone appeared a single time. The genes are TRBV27 and TRBJ1-1; D unresolved. Trimming took off 10 bases at V and 1 base at J, with 13 bases between the two ends. The CDR3 length is 13 residues. The germline V gene encodes CDR1 MNHEY and CDR2 SMNVEV (reference sequence). The CDR3 nucleotides are TGTGCCACCAGACCGACGGGGAACACTGAAGCTTTCTTT. The encoded protein is CATRPTGNTEAFF.

The chain is built from TRBV6-1 and TRBJ2-1; 7 bases fit TRBD2. In germline, CDR1 is MNHNS, CDR2 SASEGT. The CDR3 is 13 residues long. V lost 4 bases and J lost 3; bases outside the gene matches: 0. CDR3 DNA sequence: TGTGCCAGCAGTGGGACTAGCTACAATGAGCAGTTCTTC. Its protein is CASSGTSYNEQFF.